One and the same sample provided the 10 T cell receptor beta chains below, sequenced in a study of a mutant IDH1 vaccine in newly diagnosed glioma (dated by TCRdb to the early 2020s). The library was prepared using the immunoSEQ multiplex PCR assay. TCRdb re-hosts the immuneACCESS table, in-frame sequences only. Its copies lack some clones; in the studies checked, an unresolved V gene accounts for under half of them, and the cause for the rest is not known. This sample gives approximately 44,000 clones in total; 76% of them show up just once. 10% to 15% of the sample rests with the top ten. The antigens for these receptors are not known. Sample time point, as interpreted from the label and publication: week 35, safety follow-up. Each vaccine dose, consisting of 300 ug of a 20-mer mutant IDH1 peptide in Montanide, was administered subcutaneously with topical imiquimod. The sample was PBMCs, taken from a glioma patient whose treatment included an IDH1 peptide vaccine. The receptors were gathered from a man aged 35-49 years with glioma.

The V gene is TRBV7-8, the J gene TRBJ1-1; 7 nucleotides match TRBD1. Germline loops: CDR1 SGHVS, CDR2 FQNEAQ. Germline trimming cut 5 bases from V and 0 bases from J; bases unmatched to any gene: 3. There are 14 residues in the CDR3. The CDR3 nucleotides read TGTGCCAGCAGCCGAGGGGGCGTGAACACTGAAGCTTTCTTT. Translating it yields CASSRGGVNTEAFF.

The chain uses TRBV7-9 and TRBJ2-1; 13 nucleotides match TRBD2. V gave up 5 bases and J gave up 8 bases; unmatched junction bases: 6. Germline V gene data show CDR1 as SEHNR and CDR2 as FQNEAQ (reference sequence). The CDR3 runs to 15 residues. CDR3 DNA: TGTGCCAGCAGCCGGGGACTAGCGGGAATGTATGAGCAGTTCTTC. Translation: CASSRGLAGMYEQFF.

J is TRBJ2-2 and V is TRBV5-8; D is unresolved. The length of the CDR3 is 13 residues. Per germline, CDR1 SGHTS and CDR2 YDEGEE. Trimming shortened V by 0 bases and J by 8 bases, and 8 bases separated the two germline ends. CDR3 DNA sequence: TGTGCCAGCAGCTTGGTTCAGTCTGGGGAGCTGTTTTTT. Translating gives CASSLVQSGELFF.

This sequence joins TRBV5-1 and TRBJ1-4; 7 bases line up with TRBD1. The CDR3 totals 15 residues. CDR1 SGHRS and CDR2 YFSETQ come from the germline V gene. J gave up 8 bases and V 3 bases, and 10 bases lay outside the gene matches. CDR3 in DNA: TGCGCCAGCAGCTCCAATACCGGGACAGACGAAAAACTGTTTTTT. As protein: CASSSNTGTDEKLFF.

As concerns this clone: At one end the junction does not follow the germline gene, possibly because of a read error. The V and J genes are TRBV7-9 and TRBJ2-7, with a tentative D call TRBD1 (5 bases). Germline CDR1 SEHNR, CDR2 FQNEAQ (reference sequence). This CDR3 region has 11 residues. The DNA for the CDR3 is TGTGCCAGCAGCTCCGGACAAGGGGTGGACTTC. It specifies CASSSGQGVDF. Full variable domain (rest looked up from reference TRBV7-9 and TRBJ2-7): DTGVSQNPRHKITKRGQNVTFRCDPISEHNRLYWYRQTLGQGPEFLTYFQNEAQLEKSRLLSDRFSAERPKGSFSTLEIQRTEQGDSAMYLCASSSGQGVDFGPGTRLTVT.

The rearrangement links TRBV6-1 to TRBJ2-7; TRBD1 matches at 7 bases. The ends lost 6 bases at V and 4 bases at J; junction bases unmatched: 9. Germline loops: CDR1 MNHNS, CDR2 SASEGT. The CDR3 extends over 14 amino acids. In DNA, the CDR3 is TGTGCCAGCAGAACGGGACAGAGTTATTACGAGCAGTACGTC. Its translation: CASRTGQSYYEQYV.

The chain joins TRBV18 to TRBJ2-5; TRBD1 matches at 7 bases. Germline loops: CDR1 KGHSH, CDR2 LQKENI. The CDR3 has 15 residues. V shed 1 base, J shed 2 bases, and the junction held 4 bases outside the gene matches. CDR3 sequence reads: CASSPRTGQQETQYF. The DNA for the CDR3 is TGTGCCAGCTCACCACGGACGGGACAGCAAGAGACCCAGTACTTC.

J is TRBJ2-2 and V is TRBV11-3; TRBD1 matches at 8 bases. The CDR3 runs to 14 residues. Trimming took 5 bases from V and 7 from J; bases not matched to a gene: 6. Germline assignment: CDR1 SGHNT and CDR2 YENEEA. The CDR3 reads CASSQGAIIGELFF. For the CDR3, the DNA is TGTGCCAGCAGCCAGGGGGCGATTATCGGGGAGCTGTTTTTT.

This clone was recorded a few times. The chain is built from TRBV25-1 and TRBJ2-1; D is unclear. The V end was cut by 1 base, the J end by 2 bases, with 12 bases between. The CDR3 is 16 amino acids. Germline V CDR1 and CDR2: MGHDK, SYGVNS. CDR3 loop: CASSEFSGQAYNEQFF. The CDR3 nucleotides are TGTGCCAGCAGTGAATTTTCCGGGCAGGCCTACAATGAGCAGTTCTTC.

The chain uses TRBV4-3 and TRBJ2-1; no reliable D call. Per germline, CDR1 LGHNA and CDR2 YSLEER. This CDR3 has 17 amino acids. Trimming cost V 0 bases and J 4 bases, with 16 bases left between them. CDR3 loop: CASSQDGRGGPYNEQFF. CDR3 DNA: TGCGCCAGCAGCCAAGATGGGCGCGGCGGCCCGTACAATGAGCAGTTCTTC.